This TCR beta chain is from a study of T cell repertoires in cytomegalovirus infection. In the study overall: A matching HLA type, together with CMV infection, was signaled by public TCR beta signatures.

A few counts support this clonotype. Its specificity is unknown. TCRdb re-called the reads through MiXCR, storing one row per CDR3 protein. The repertoire holds 62,000 or so distinct CDR3 sequences, with over 20% as singletons. Germline loops: CDR1 MGHRA, CDR2 YSYEKL. V lost 1 base and J 7 bases, leaving 17 bases between the germline ends. CDR3 length equals 16 residues. The rearrangement uses TRBV4-1 and TRBJ2-1, with D perhaps given as TRBD1 or TRBD2 (6 bases each). This TCR was sampled from a human donor in good health (CMV status not recorded). Some clones in this sample may be carry-over from other donors' samples. The specimen was CD8+ T cells from cultured PBMCs, collected from culture after CMV antigen stimulation. Here the CDR3 reads CASSQVGGGRSNEQFF. CDR3 DNA: TGCGCCAGCAGCCAAGTGGGGGGCGGTCGGTCAAATGAGCAGTTCTTC.